This T cell receptor (beta chain) emerged from a study of cytotoxic CD8 clonotypes in ibrutinib-treated CLL. Findings and caveats of the study: While tracking circulating CD8+ T-cell counts, baseline clonality exceeded that of age-matched healthy donors.

TCRdb keeps only in-frame clones here, not all; method: immunoSEQ multiplex PCR. Here the sample spans roughly 160,000 clones, 84% being singletons. Trimming shortened V by 0 bases and J by 8 bases, and 16 bases separated the two germline ends. The CDR3 has 15 amino acids. Germline CDR1 SGDLS, CDR2 YYNGEE. This clone was found many times. As yet, its antigen is unknown. The J gene is TRBJ2-3, the V gene TRBV9; the D call may be TRBD1 or TRBD2 (5 bases each). This specimen was PBMCs, taken after 24 months of ibrutinib treatment. This clonotype was obtained from a human donor with chronic lymphocytic leukemia. The chain's CDR3 is CASSVGGAEDGTQYF. The CDR3 coding sequence is TGTGCCAGCAGCGTAGGAGGGGCGGAGGACGGTACGCAGTATTTT.